Detailed here is one T cell receptor beta chain. What it binds is unknown. Together with a sample-barcoded 5' primer, a J-beta primer mix was included in a second PCR lasting about 6 to 12 cycles. One entry per CDR3 protein results from TCRdb running MiXCR on the 5' RACE reads. Of approximately 580,000 distinct CDR3 sequences listed, around 24% are singletons. The data were taken from a study of blood T cells in healthy people across ages. General observations from the study: With age, beta diversity per million T cells declined roughly linearly, significantly by 40.

Trimming stripped 6 bases from V and 0 bases from J, with 23 bases between. This CDR3 has 18 residues. Germline CDR1 and CDR2: KGHSH and LQKENI. Extractions gave at least 6 micrograms of total RNA per sample. The same sample was also studied in work on T cells of mothers and their children. According to that study: From each mother came over 9.5 million TCR beta CDR3 reads, and from each child came 2.5 million to 3 million.

This sequence was found in a boy younger than 18 in good health. The chain carries TRBV18 and TRBJ1-2; maybe TRBD1 (5 bases). Sequences were obtained from blood. CDR3 sequence: CASSHGPGGTAPNYGYTF. In DNA, the CDR3 is TGTGCCAGCTCGCATGGGCCGGGGGGGACGGCCCCTAACTATGGCTACACCTTC.